This record looks at one TCR beta chain sequence and its context. As yet, its antigen is unknown. Sequencing was performed with immunoSEQ multiplex PCR; in TCRdb, only in-frame clones are kept and a portion is missing. The table includes about 41,000 clones, approximately 75% detected once. The data belong to a study of OX40 agonist ivuxolimab in advanced cancers. Study-wide context: There were three patients with partial responses, one having hepatocellular carcinoma and two cutaneous melanoma.

Study-level points and caveats: Researchers report that CD8+ T cells had, on average, more expanded clones than CD4+.

With V trimmed by 7 bases and J by 4 bases, 4 bases remained unmatched. The CDR3 extends over 15 amino acids. Germline-derived CDR1 and CDR2 are MNHNS and SASEGT. The rearrangement links TRBV6-1 to TRBJ2-3; the match to TRBD2 covers 14 bases. This specimen was CD4+ or CD8+ T cells sorted from blood, taken in a trial of the OX40 agonist ivuxolimab. This receptor was obtained from an adult with an advanced solid tumor such as melanoma, head and neck, liver or kidney cancer. The CDR3 nucleotides are TGTGCCAGCACTGGACTAGCGGGAGGTCCAGATACGCAGTATTTT. Protein product: CASTGLAGGPDTQYF.